The 25 T cell receptor beta chains in this list originate from one sample, sequenced in a study of response to subunit inactivated influenza vaccine. Each CDR3 protein gets one entry after TCRdb re-called the RT-PCR reads with MiXCR. The sample yields approximately 520,000 distinct CDR3 sequences, approximately 15% seen once. The source was CD4+ T cells sorted from PBMCs, collected around 25 months after vaccination. Every receptor here comes from a man aged 45 to 70 who received an inactivated influenza vaccine.

The V call is TRBV6-1, the J call TRBJ1-4; weak D call: TRBD1 (5 bases). V was clipped by 2 bases and J by 7 bases, with 14 bases between them. The CDR3 extends over 15 amino acids. In germline, CDR1 is MNHNS, CDR2 SASEGT. DNA of the CDR3: TGTGCCAGCAGTGAATTTGGGGCAGGAACTGAAAAACTGTTTTTT. The encoded protein is CASSEFGAGTEKLFF.

This clonotype was counted a few times. V gene TRBV20-1 combines with J gene TRBJ2-3; possibly TRBD2 for D (5 bases). This CDR3 has 14 residues. Germline CDR1 reads DFQATT; CDR2 reads SNEGSKA (reference sequence). V lost 2 bases and J 1 base, leaving 10 bases between the germline ends. CDR3 region: CSARMSGGTDTQYF. DNA for the CDR3: TGCAGTGCTAGAATGAGCGGTGGCACAGATACGCAGTATTTT.

This clonotype appeared many times. The V call is TRBV12-3 or TRBV12-4, the J call TRBJ2-7; D is unresolved. This CDR3 region has 14 residues. The V end lost 1 base, the J end lost 0 bases, and 7 bases lay between the germline ends. The CDR3 DNA is TGTGCCAGCAGTTTAGAGCAACTCTCCTACGAGCAGTACTTC. Translated: CASSLEQLSYEQYF.

The rearrangement links TRBV6-5 to TRBJ2-7; D not resolved. Trimming removed 0 bases at V and 2 bases at J, with 8 bases between. The germline CDR1 and CDR2 sequences are MNHEY and SVGAGI. The CDR3 extends over 14 amino acids. This CDR3 is CASSYSPQAYEQYF. The CDR3, as DNA: TGTGCCAGCAGTTACTCTCCACAAGCCTACGAGCAGTACTTC.

This clonotype was observed a few times. The CDR3 loop reads CASKGPQGTDTQYF. The DNA for the CDR3 is TGCGCCAGCAAGGGGCCACAGGGAACAGATACGCAGTATTTT. The chain carries TRBV10-2 and TRBJ2-3; a possible D gene is TRBD1 (6 bases). Trimming removed 7 bases from V and 3 bases from J, with 14 bases in between. There are 14 residues in the CDR3. The germline V gene has CDR1 WSHSY and CDR2 SAAADI.

The chain uses TRBV3-1 and TRBJ2-7; tentative D call: TRBD2 (5 bases). Germline CDR1 is LGHDT and CDR2 is YNNKEL (reference sequence). There are 12 residues in the CDR3. Deletions cut 6 bases from V and 7 bases from J, with 13 bases between. The CDR3 DNA follows: TGTGCCAGCAGTCTTACCGGGGAAGAGCAGTACTTC. Residues: CASSLTGEEQYF.

This clonotype was counted only a few times. The J gene is TRBJ1-2, the V gene TRBV5-6; TRBD1 is a possible D gene (5 bases). CDR3 length equals 18 residues. Germline V lookup: CDR1 SGHDT, CDR2 YYEEEE. Trimming removed 0 bases from V and 4 bases from J, with 22 bases in between. The CDR3 protein is CASSLEWPQGLQSYGYTF. The CDR3 DNA reads TGTGCCAGCAGCTTGGAATGGCCCCAGGGTCTTCAATCCTATGGCTACACCTTC.

The chain has TRBV9 and TRBJ1-1; 8 bases align to TRBD1. The CDR3 consists of 13 residues. Per the germline V gene, CDR1 is SGDLS and CDR2 is YYNGEE. V was clipped by 6 bases and J by 5 bases; unmatched bases: 6. CDR3 coding DNA: TGTGCCAGCAAGAAGACAGGGGCGACTGAAGCTTTCTTT. Its translation: CASKKTGATEAFF.

The chain has TRBV7-8 and TRBJ2-2, with 12 bases lining up with TRBD2. Looked up from germline, CDR1 is SGHVS and CDR2 is FQNEAQ. The V segment lost 5 bases and the J segment 9 bases; nucleotides outside the gene matches: 7. This CDR3 contains 15 residues. DNA of the CDR3: TGTGCCAGCAGCAACGGACTAGCGGGAAACAGGGAGCTGTTTTTT. It codes for CASSNGLAGNRELFF.

This clonotype was found a few times. The chain joins TRBV28 to TRBJ2-7, with D perhaps TRBD2 (5 bases). This CDR3 has 15 amino acids. The V gene's germline CDR1 is MDHEN and CDR2 SYDVKM. With 2 bases removed from V and 0 bases from J, the gap between germline ends came to 11 bases. CDR3 amino acids: CASSLRTPSSYEQYF. The CDR3 coding sequence is TGTGCCAGCAGTTTAAGGACTCCGAGCTCCTACGAGCAGTACTTC.

This clonotype was detected only a few times. CDR3 sequence: CASREKAGGTDTQYF. CDR3 bases: TGTGCCAGCAGGGAAAAAGCGGGGGGCACAGATACGCAGTATTTT. The rearrangement uses TRBV12-3 or TRBV12-4 and TRBJ2-3, with 8 bases that match TRBD2. J was trimmed by 1 base and V by 6 bases; bases with no gene match: 6. The CDR3 runs 15 residues.

This clonotype was detected a few times. The chain joins TRBV7-9 to TRBJ2-2; 7 bases align to TRBD1. V lost 4 bases, J lost 10 bases, and 12 bases stayed unmatched. This CDR3 is 15 amino acids long. Looked up from germline, CDR1 is SEHNR and CDR2 is FQNEAQ (reference sequence). The CDR3, as DNA: TGTGCCAGCAGCTCCGCCGGGACAGCCCTGTTGGAGCTGTTTTTT. As protein: CASSSAGTALLELFF. Full variable domain (remainder filled in from reference TRBV7-9 and TRBJ2-2): DTGVSQNPRHKITKRGQNVTFRCDPISEHNRLYWYRQTLGQGPEFLTYFQNEAQLEKSRLLSDRFSAERPKGSFSTLEIQRTEQGDSAMYLCASSSAGTALLELFFGEGSRLTVL.

V usage is TRBV5-5 and J usage is TRBJ2-5; D gene unclear. Trimming pared 1 base from V and 0 bases from J, leaving 13 bases between. The CDR3 spans 16 residues. Germline V gives CDR1 SGHKS, CDR2 YYEKEE (reference sequence). The CDR3 nucleotides are TGTGCCAGCAGCTTGTTAGGACCCCTGTACCAAGAGACCCAGTACTTC. This gives the protein CASSLLGPLYQETQYF. Complete variable domain (other parts from reference TRBV5-5 and TRBJ2-5): DAGVTQSPTHLIKTRGQQVTLRCSPISGHKSVSWYQQVLGQGPQFIFQYYEKEERGRGNFPDRFSARQFPNYSSELNVNALLLGDSALYLCASSLLGPLYQETQYFGPGTRLLVL.

This clonotype occurred a few times. J is TRBJ2-3 and V is TRBV5-1; 15 bases line up with TRBD2. Germline CDR1 reads SGHRS; CDR2 reads YFSETQ. Unmatched junction bases numbered 11, after V lost 3 bases and J lost 6 bases. The CDR3 is 18 residues long. CDR3 amino acids: CASSSGLAGGPSPDTQYF. The DNA of the CDR3 is TGCGCCAGCAGCTCAGGACTAGCGGGGGGGCCGTCACCTGATACGCAGTATTTT.

The rearrangement joins TRBV18 to TRBJ2-3; D is undetermined. CDR3 size: 13 residues. The germline V and J ends were trimmed by 1 base and 2 bases, with 4 bases remaining between them. The germline V gene encodes CDR1 KGHSH and CDR2 LQKENI. CDR3 loop: CASSPLITDTQYF. In nucleotides, the CDR3 is TGTGCCAGCTCACCACTAATCACAGATACGCAGTATTTT.

This clonotype was seen a few times. The DNA of the CDR3 is TGTGCCAGCAGCGCTCGCCCGGCGGACTTCCGCGTCACAGATACGCAGTATTTT. It specifies CASSARPADFRVTDTQYF. The rearrangement uses TRBV14 and TRBJ2-3, with TRBD2 as a possible D gene (5 bases). V lost 5 bases and J 2 bases, leaving 23 bases between the germline ends. CDR1 is SGHDN and CDR2 is FVKESK in the germline V gene. The CDR3 sequence is 18 residues long.

The chain joins TRBV10-3 to TRBJ2-5; D tentatively fits TRBD1 or TRBD2 (6 bases each). The CDR3 is 14 amino acids. Trimming left V 11 bases short and J 5 bases short, with 21 bases between. Germline V lookup: CDR1 ENHRY, CDR2 SYGVKD. The CDR3 reads CASRGAGSGETQYF. In DNA, the CDR3 is TGTGCCTCCAGGGGTGCGGGGTCTGGGGAGACCCAGTACTTC.

This chain joins TRBV6-2 or TRBV6-3 and TRBJ2-7; a possible D gene is TRBD1 (6 bases). V lost 6 bases to trimming and J lost 6 bases, with 21 bases between them. The CDR3 extends over 15 amino acids. CDR1 is MNHEY, CDR2 SVGEGT, per germline. CDR3 residues: CASSRLQGLPLEQYF. The CDR3 coding sequence is TGTGCCAGCAGCCGTCTACAGGGCCTGCCCCTCGAGCAGTACTTC.

The chain links TRBV5-1 to TRBJ2-5; TRBD1 or TRBD2 may be the D gene (5 bases each). Germline V gene sequence: CDR1 SGHRS, CDR2 YFSETQ. Trimming removed 4 bases at V and 3 bases at J, with 10 bases between. The CDR3 is 13 amino acids. CDR3 in DNA: TGCGCCAGCAGCACCGGGACGGAAGAGACCCAGTACTTC. It yields the protein CASSTGTEETQYF.

A few counts support this clonotype. J is TRBJ2-1 and V is TRBV20-1; D perhaps matches TRBD2 (6 bases). This CDR3 has 14 residues. Germline-derived CDR1 and CDR2 are DFQATT and SNEGSKA (reference sequence). Between the trimmed V and J ends, which lost 1 base and 4 bases, there was a span of 11 bases. CDR3 nucleotide sequence: TGCAGTGCTAGAGCTGAGGCGGGATACAATGAGCAGTTCTTC. Residues: CSARAEAGYNEQFF.

This clonotype came up a few times. This chain uses TRBV7-2 with TRBJ2-5, with D unresolved. CDR3 size: 13 residues. Trimming left V 5 bases short and J 6 bases short, with 13 bases between. The germline V gene encodes CDR1 SGHTA and CDR2 FQGNSA. The chain's CDR3 is CASSLPMGKTQYF. In DNA form, the CDR3 reads TGTGCCAGCAGCCTCCCTATGGGAAAGACCCAGTACTTC.

The chain employs TRBV20-1 and TRBJ2-3; TRBD2 matches at 8 bases. V shed 3 bases and J 4 bases; nucleotides not matched to a gene: 3. This CDR3 is built from 13 residues. Germline values: CDR1 DFQATT, CDR2 SNEGSKA (reference sequence). CDR3 nucleotides: TGCAGTGCTAGCGGGAGGGCCGCAGATACGCAGTATTTT. It yields the protein CSASGRAADTQYF.

CDR3: CSARDGGRLNEQFF. The CDR3 DNA follows: TGCAGTGCTAGAGATGGCGGGAGATTAAATGAGCAGTTCTTC. V usage is TRBV20-1 and J usage is TRBJ2-1, with 7 bases aligning to TRBD2. J was trimmed by 7 bases and V by 0 bases; bases with no gene match: 6. The CDR3 sequence is 14 residues long. Germline V gene sequence: CDR1 DFQATT, CDR2 SNEGSKA (reference sequence).

The chain employs TRBV5-6 and TRBJ2-5, with 9 bases matching TRBD2. Germline CDR1 is SGHDT and CDR2 is YYEEEE. The CDR3 runs 15 residues. J was trimmed by 7 bases and V by 0 bases; bases with no gene match: 7. The CDR3 reads CASSLAGTSTGTQYF. DNA for the CDR3: TGTGCCAGCAGCTTGGCCGGGACTAGCACGGGGACCCAGTACTTC.

The rearrangement links TRBV6-5 to TRBJ1-2, with D possibly being TRBD1 (5 bases). Germline assignment: CDR1 MNHEY and CDR2 SVGAGI. The CDR3 totals 15 residues. Trimming shortened V by 0 bases and J by 1 base, and 9 bases separated the two germline ends. The chain's CDR3 is CASSYSGGHNYGYTF. The CDR3 coding sequence is TGTGCCAGCAGTTACTCGGGGGGTCATAACTATGGCTACACCTTC.